What follows is one TCR beta chain and its context. This entry comes from a study of control samples from healthy donors and cancer patients. Germline CDR1 SGDLS, CDR2 YYNGEE. Trimming stripped 4 bases from V and 3 bases from J, with 10 bases between. This CDR3 is 13 amino acids long. TCRdb keeps only in-frame clones here, not all; method: immunoSEQ multiplex PCR. This table holds about 270,000 clones, about four fifths found once. The sequence came from a woman aged 55-70 years with lung cancer. Sequencing used PBMCs. The V call is TRBV9, the J call TRBJ1-1, with D uncertain. The CDR3 nucleotides are TGTGCCAGCAGCACGGGGTCTTACACTGAAGCTTTCTTT. Residues: CASSTGSYTEAFF.